The 13 T cell receptor beta chains given below trace back to one sample, sequenced in a study of early T cells in non-severe SARS-CoV-2 infection. TCRdb fed the 5' RACE reads into MiXCR, producing one record per CDR3 protein. The sample shows more than 45,000 distinct CDR3 sequences, roughly 12% of them seen only once. Sample: whole blood. Source of these receptors: an adult who was a healthcare worker with PCR-confirmed SARS-CoV-2 infection or an uninfected control (not recorded which).

CDR3 sequence: CASSVESGTYEQYF. The CDR3, as DNA: TGTGCCAGCAGCGTTGAGAGCGGCACCTACGAGCAGTACTTC. V is TRBV9 and J is TRBJ2-7, with a weak D call TRBD2 (5 bases). The CDR3 contains 14 residues. Germline V gene sequence: CDR1 SGDLS, CDR2 YYNGEE. Trimming cost V 2 bases and J 2 bases, with 11 bases left between them.

The V and J genes are TRBV29-1 and TRBJ2-7; 9 bases line up with TRBD1. This CDR3 spans 13 amino acids. With V trimmed by 4 bases and J by 6 bases, 7 bases remained unmatched. The germline gives CDR1 SQVTM, CDR2 ANQGSEA. The CDR3: CSVGWDRVSEQYF. The DNA of the CDR3 is TGCAGCGTTGGCTGGGACAGGGTATCCGAGCAGTACTTC.

CDR3 DNA: TGTGCCAGCAGTCGACGAGAGACCCAGTACTTC. Translating gives CASSRRETQYF. The rearrangement joins TRBV3-1 to TRBJ2-5, with D uncertain. Germline CDR1 and CDR2: LGHDT and YNNKEL (reference sequence). V gave up 6 bases and J gave up 4 bases, with 6 bases separating them. The CDR3 is 11 amino acids.

This clonotype was counted at least ten times. The gene calls are TRBV5-4 and TRBJ2-7, with D perhaps matching TRBD1 (6 bases). The CDR3 is made up of 13 amino acids. Germline V gives CDR1 SGHNT, CDR2 YYREEE (reference sequence). V lost 3 bases, J lost 3 bases, and 10 bases lay in between. The CDR3 nucleotides are TGTGCCAGCAGCTACGGACAGCGCTACGAGCAGTACTTC. Its translation is CASSYGQRYEQYF.

The chain joins TRBV7-8 to TRBJ2-1; D might be TRBD2 (5 bases). This CDR3 region has 14 residues. The ends were cut back, 1 base at V and 7 bases at J, with 11 bases in the middle. Germline V gene data show CDR1 as SGHVS and CDR2 as FQNEAQ. CDR3 region: CASSLDSGTNEQFF. CDR3 sequence (DNA): TGTGCCAGCAGCTTAGACAGCGGAACTAATGAGCAGTTCTTC.

This clonotype was seen ten or more times. The chain employs TRBV2 and TRBJ2-1; tentatively, D is TRBD1 (6 bases). The germline V and J ends were trimmed by 4 bases and 5 bases, with 15 bases remaining between them. CDR3 length: 15 residues. CDR1 and CDR2 from the germline V gene are SNHLY and FYNNEI. The chain's CDR3 is CASSVMTGTNNEQFF. CDR3 nucleotides: TGTGCCAGCAGTGTAATGACCGGGACAAACAATGAGCAGTTCTTC. Combining the CDR3 with reference TRBV2 and TRBJ2-1 gives the whole variable domain EPEVTQTPSHQVTQMGQEVILRCVPISNHLYFYWYRQILGQKVEFLVSFYNNEISEKSEIFDDQFSVERPDGSNFTLKIRSTKLEDSAMYFCASSVMTGTNNEQFFGPGTRLTVL.

The rearrangement links TRBV3-1 to TRBJ1-1, with D possibly matching TRBD1 (5 bases). V was pared by 3 bases and J by 1 base, with 6 bases between. This CDR3 is built from 13 residues. CDR1 is LGHDT and CDR2 is YNNKEL in the germline V gene (reference sequence). CDR3 coding DNA: TGTGCCAGCAGCCACACAGGGAACACTGAAGCTTTCTTT. This translates into CASSHTGNTEAFF.

This clonotype appeared many times. The DNA for the CDR3 is TGTGCCAGCAGTAGGACAGGCTTTGCAACTAATGAAAAACTGTTTTTT. Residues: CASSRTGFATNEKLFF. The gene calls are TRBV28 and TRBJ1-4; TRBD1 agrees at 7 bases. The trim removed 5 bases at V and 0 bases at J, leaving 6 bases unmatched. This CDR3 spans 16 amino acids. Germline V gives CDR1 MDHEN, CDR2 SYDVKM.

This clonotype was counted many times. The rearrangement joins TRBV7-9 to TRBJ1-5; maybe TRBD1 (5 bases). The CDR3 is 14 residues long. Germline lookup yields CDR1 SEHNR and CDR2 FQNEAQ (reference sequence). V was shortened by 2 bases and J by 5 bases, with 10 bases between the two germline ends. The CDR3 DNA sequence: TGTGCCAGCAGCTTATGGGGGACCGATCAGCCCCAGCATTTT. Its translation: CASSLWGTDQPQHF.

This sequence joins TRBV28 and TRBJ2-6, with a tentative D call TRBD2 (5 bases). The CDR3 loop spans 16 amino acids. V lost 7 bases to trimming and J lost 2 bases, with 15 bases between them. CDR1 and CDR2 from the germline V gene are MDHEN and SYDVKM. The CDR3 sequence: CASTPSGKPGANVLTF. The CDR3 nucleotides read TGTGCCAGCACCCCCTCCGGGAAACCTGGGGCCAACGTCCTGACTTTC.

The gene calls are TRBV7-3 and TRBJ2-2, with D tentatively TRBD1 (6 bases). This CDR3 is 16 amino acids long. Germline CDR1 is SGHTA and CDR2 is FQGTGA. Trimming shortened V by 1 base and J by 5 bases, and 14 bases separated the two germline ends. The CDR3, as DNA: TGTGCCAGCAGCTTAAGCGACAGGCTGAGGACCGGGGAGCTGTTTTTT. This sequence encodes CASSLSDRLRTGELFF.

This clonotype was picked up a small number of times. The V and J genes are TRBV2 and TRBJ2-1; 7 bases line up with TRBD2. Germline CDR1 and CDR2: SNHLY and FYNNEI. V was pared by 6 bases and J by 7 bases, with 9 bases of the junction left unmatched. This CDR3 has 14 residues. This CDR3 reads CASSLAVGLNEQFF. CDR3 nucleotide sequence: TGTGCCAGCAGCCTAGCGGTAGGGTTGAATGAGCAGTTCTTC.

This clonotype has more than one count but fewer than ten. V usage is TRBV29-1 and J usage is TRBJ1-1, with a possible D match to TRBD1 (6 bases). Germline loops: CDR1 SQVTM, CDR2 ANQGSEA. Deletions cut 5 bases from V and 3 bases from J, with 13 bases between. The CDR3 contains 13 residues. The CDR3 region is CSVFLGAHTEAFF. The CDR3, as DNA: TGCAGCGTTTTCTTGGGGGCCCACACTGAAGCTTTCTTT.